This TCR beta chain was documented in a study of shared clonotypes between healthy human individuals. TCRdb keeps only in-frame clones here, not all; method: immunoSEQ multiplex PCR. The table has about half a million clones, approximately 84% seen once. The CDR3 has 13 amino acids. The V gene's germline CDR1 is MNHEY and CDR2 SVGAGI. Trimming cost V 2 bases and J 0 bases, with 2 bases left between them. Sequencing input: PBMCs. The chain employs TRBV6-5 and TRBJ1-3; D is undetermined. This sequence originates from a woman in her thirties or forties in good health. Some clones in this sample may be carry-over from other donors' samples. As DNA, the CDR3 is TGTGCCAGCAGTTACACCTCTGGAAACACCATATATTTT. The encoded protein is CASSYTSGNTIYF.